This T cell receptor beta chain derives from a study of T cell clonality in common variable immunodeficiency. This table comes from immunoSEQ multiplex PCR, and its TCRdb copy is limited to in-frame clones, with some not included. Singletons are absent from the sample, which has about 34,000 clones. CVID subjects were neither ill nor on immunomodulatory or immunosuppressive medication at sampling. A remark on this clone: Antigen specificity is unknown. Coverage ceases 3 residues before the CDR3 finishes, and the germline J gene fills in the end.

Broader study findings: Fewer deletions and N-nucleotide insertions were reportedly seen in common variable immunodeficiency TCR beta sequences.

The V and J ends lost 2 bases and 7 bases respectively, with 9 bases between them. The CDR3 is 14 residues long. Germline V gene lookup returns CDR1 LNHDA and CDR2 SQIVND (reference sequence). The sequence came from a human donor with common variable immunodeficiency. V and J are TRBV19 and TRBJ1-6, with D perhaps matching TRBD1 (5 bases). Sample: peripheral blood mononuclear cells. The CDR3 bases that were read are TGTGCCAGTAGTATATTGGACAAAAATTCACCC. It codes for CASSILDKNSP. The full CDR3 protein is CASSILDKNSPLHF. The variable domain in full, completed from reference TRBV19 and TRBJ1-6, reads DGGITQSPKYLFRKEGQNVTLSCEQNLNHDAMYWYRQDPGQGLRLIYYSQIVNDFQKGDIAEGYSVSREKKESFPLTVTSAQKNPTAFYLCASSILDKNSPLHFGNGTRLTVT.